The 30 T cell receptor beta chains below all came from one sample that was sequenced in a study of T cell responses to AZD1222 COVID-19 vaccine. Clones were sequenced by immunoSEQ multiplex PCR, and TCRdb holds only the in-frame ones, with some missing. The sample holds roughly 120,000 clones, around 89% seen once. The sample consisted of peripheral blood, taken on day 0 of AZD1222 vaccination. These TCRs come from an adult in good health.

The chain combines TRBV3-1 (or the pseudogene TRBV3-2) with TRBJ2-1, with TRBD1 identical over 8 bases. V shed 4 bases, J shed 7 bases, and the junction held 9 bases outside the gene matches. Germline assignment: CDR1 LGHDT and CDR2 YNNKEL (reference sequence). The CDR3 sequence is 15 residues long. The chain's CDR3 is CASSLGTGAGNEQFF. The CDR3 nucleotides read TGTGCCAGCAGCCTAGGGACAGGCGCGGGGAATGAGCAGTTCTTC.

J is TRBJ1-4 and V is TRBV7-9; D gene uncertain. Germline CDR1 and CDR2: SEHNR and FQNEAQ (reference sequence). Trimming took 8 bases from V and 3 from J, leaving 10 bases between them. The CDR3 has 13 amino acids. DNA for the CDR3: TGTGCCAGCGGAATACCGGCTAATGAAAAACTGTTTTTT. Protein: CASGIPANEKLFF. The full variable domain, with the rest looked up from reference TRBV7-9 and TRBJ1-4, is DTGVSQNPRHKITKRGQNVTFRCDPISEHNRLYWYRQTLGQGPEFLTYFQNEAQLEKSRLLSDRFSAERPKGSFSTLEIQRTEQGDSAMYLCASGIPANEKLFFGSGTQLSVL.

This chain connects TRBV10-3 to TRBJ2-3; D unclear. This CDR3 comprises 12 residues. Germline assignment: CDR1 ENHRY and CDR2 SYGVKD. The V gene lost 3 bases and the J gene lost 5 bases, with 6 bases spanning the gap. The CDR3 loop reads CAISEREDTQYF. CDR3 nucleotide sequence: TGTGCCATCAGTGAAAGAGAAGATACGCAGTATTTT.

This clone was detected a few times. The rearrangement links TRBV5-1 to TRBJ2-7, with 9 nucleotides matching TRBD1. Unmatched junction bases numbered 8, after V lost 1 base and J lost 6 bases. This CDR3 is built from 15 residues. Per the germline V gene, CDR1 is SGHRS and CDR2 is YFSETQ. The CDR3 nucleotides read TGCGCCAGCAGCTTGTGGGGACAGGGATCCCGCGAGCAGTACTTC. This sequence encodes CASSLWGQGSREQYF.

As concerns this clone: Within the sample, other DNA sequences also encode this same CDR3. The chain employs TRBV5-4 and TRBJ2-7; either TRBD1 or TRBD2 may supply D (5 bases each). Trimming removed 4 bases at V and 2 bases at J, with 19 bases between. CDR1 is SGHNT and CDR2 is YYREEE in the germline V gene (reference sequence). CDR3 size: 16 residues. Here the CDR3 DNA reads TGTGCCAGCAGCCATCCAGACGGGACGTCTGCCTACGAGCAGTACTTC. It specifies CASSHPDGTSAYEQYF.

The rearrangement uses TRBV7-8 and TRBJ1-4; no clear D. The CDR3 length is 14 residues. The V end was cut by 1 base, the J end by 7 bases, with 10 bases between. Germline CDR1 and CDR2: SGHVS and FQNEAQ. The CDR3, as DNA: TGTGCCAGCAGCTTAGGAGGACCTACTGAAAAACTGTTTTTT. Encoded protein: CASSLGGPTEKLFF. Combining the CDR3 with reference TRBV7-8 and TRBJ1-4 gives the whole variable domain GAGVSQSPRYKVAKRGQDVALRCDPISGHVSLFWYQQALGQGPEFLTYFQNEAQLDKSGLPSDRFFAERPEGSVSTLKIQRTQQEDSAVYLCASSLGGPTEKLFFGSGTQLSVL.

V and J are TRBV10-3 and TRBJ1-3, with D maybe TRBD1 (5 bases). Trimming left V 7 bases short and J 0 bases short, with 13 bases between. The CDR3 extends over 15 amino acids. Germline lookup yields CDR1 ENHRY and CDR2 SYGVKD. The DNA for the CDR3 is TGTGCCATCACCGAAACTGGGGGCTCTGGAAACACCATATATTTT. The encoded protein is CAITETGGSGNTIYF.

The rearrangement joins TRBV7-6 to TRBJ2-7, with 7 bases that match TRBD1. After removal of 5 bases from V and 7 bases from J, the junction contained 8 bases not matched to a gene. Germline V gene data show CDR1 as SGHVS and CDR2 as FNYEAQ. The CDR3 has 13 residues. CDR3 in amino acids: CASSRDRDAEQYF. Written as DNA, the CDR3 is TGTGCCAGCAGCCGAGACAGGGATGCGGAGCAGTACTTC.

CDR3 DNA: TGTGCCAGCAGTGAATATTTCGGGGGCGGAGATGAAAAACTGTTTTTT. It specifies CASSEYFGGGDEKLFF. The V gene is TRBV25-1, the J gene TRBJ1-4; D perhaps matches TRBD1 (6 bases). This CDR3 has 16 residues. CDR1 MGHDK and CDR2 SYGVNS come from the germline V gene. V gave up 0 bases and J gave up 6 bases, with 14 bases separating them.

The V and J genes are TRBV27 and TRBJ1-1; 7 bases fit TRBD1. The CDR3 is made up of 15 amino acids. Germline values: CDR1 MNHEY, CDR2 SMNVEV (reference sequence). Unmatched junction bases numbered 8, after V lost 2 bases and J lost 5 bases. CDR3 sequence reads: CASSLVGRGGTEAFF. The DNA of the CDR3 is TGTGCCAGCAGTTTAGTGGGCAGGGGGGGAACTGAAGCTTTCTTT.

The chain joins TRBV2 to TRBJ2-2, with a weak D call TRBD1 (6 bases). The germline gives CDR1 SNHLY, CDR2 FYNNEI. The CDR3 totals 15 residues. Trimming left V 4 bases short and J 6 bases short, with 15 bases between. Here the CDR3 DNA reads TGTGCCAGCAGTGTGGTTGGGGGCGCGGCCGGGGAGCTGTTTTTT. It yields the protein CASSVVGGAAGELFF.

This clone was recorded only once. The genes are TRBV3-1 (or the pseudogene TRBV3-2) and TRBJ1-6; maybe TRBD1 (5 bases). The V end lost 3 bases, the J end lost 13 bases, and 19 bases lay between the germline ends. The length of the CDR3 is 15 residues. The germline V gene has CDR1 LGHDT and CDR2 YNNKEL (reference sequence). CDR3 sequence reads: CASSHEAGADSPLHF. CDR3 nucleotides: TGTGCCAGCAGCCACGAAGCTGGGGCGGATAGTCCCCTCCACTTT.

The genes are TRBV19 and TRBJ1-1; a weak D match, TRBD1 (6 bases). The CDR3 length is 13 residues. Per the germline V gene, CDR1 is LNHDA and CDR2 is SQIVND (reference sequence). V lost 9 bases and J lost 0, with 11 bases in between. Here the CDR3 reads CASRQALNTEAFF. The CDR3 DNA reads TGTGCCAGCCGACAGGCACTGAACACTGAAGCTTTCTTT.

This chain uses TRBV12-3 or TRBV12-4 with TRBJ2-7; D is ambiguous. The CDR3 loop spans 11 amino acids. The V end lost 2 bases, the J end lost 5 bases, and 4 bases lay between the germline ends. CDR3 nucleotide sequence: TGTGCCAGCAGTTTATCTCACGAGCAGTACTTC. It yields the protein CASSLSHEQYF.

The rearrangement uses TRBV29-1 and TRBJ2-3; 9 bases are shared with TRBD2. CDR3 length: 16 amino acids. Germline V gene lookup returns CDR1 SQVTM and CDR2 ANQGSEA. Trimming cost V 1 base and J 6 bases; bases outside gene matches: 11. CDR3 nucleotides: TGCAGCGTTGAAGGCCTAGCGGGGAGGTGGGGGGATACGCAGTATTTT. Its translation is CSVEGLAGRWGDTQYF.

Comment on this clone: This CDR3 is also generated by other DNA sequences in the sample. The J gene is TRBJ1-5, the V gene TRBV15; 10 bases line up with TRBD1. CDR1 is LNHNV, CDR2 YYDKDF, per germline (reference sequence). Losses at the gene ends were 1 base for V and 4 bases for J; bases not matched to a gene: 1. This CDR3 has 15 residues. DNA for the CDR3: TGTGCCACCAGCAGAGGACAGGGGGCGAATCAGCCCCAGCATTTT. It yields the protein CATSRGQGANQPQHF.

The chain links TRBV24-1 to TRBJ2-3; possibly TRBD1 or TRBD2 for D (5 bases each). Germline V gene data show CDR1 as KGHDR and CDR2 as SFDVKD. V shed 9 bases and J shed 5 bases, with 11 bases lying between them. CDR3 size: 12 residues. This chain's CDR3 is CATEGKKDTQYF. DNA for the CDR3: TGTGCCACCGAGGGGAAAAAAGATACGCAGTATTTT.

V usage is TRBV6-2 or TRBV6-3 and J usage is TRBJ2-7; no clear D gene. This CDR3 contains 12 residues. Germline-derived CDR1 and CDR2 are MNHEY and SVGEGT. V lost 6 bases, J lost 5 bases, and 11 bases lay in between. In nucleotides, the CDR3 is TGTGCCAGCAGCGGTGGTACCGACGAGCAGTACTTC. Protein sequence: CASSGGTDEQYF.

The chain couples TRBV7-2 to TRBJ2-7; 9 bases are shared with TRBD1. V was pared by 3 bases and J by 3 bases, with 9 bases of the junction left unmatched. The CDR3 sequence is 16 residues long. Germline V gene data show CDR1 as SGHTA and CDR2 as FQGNSA. The CDR3 loop is CASSFGGQGISYEQYF. CDR3 nucleotide sequence: TGTGCCAGCAGCTTCGGGGGACAGGGTATCAGCTACGAGCAGTACTTC.

The genes are TRBV6-1 and TRBJ1-5; weak D call: TRBD1 (6 bases). There are 15 residues in the CDR3. CDR1 and CDR2 (germline): MNHNS, SASEGT. The V gene lost 2 bases and the J gene lost 15 bases, with 23 bases spanning the gap. CDR3 in amino acids: CASSENSAWAGDWHF. CDR3 DNA: TGTGCCAGCAGTGAAAATTCGGCTTGGGCAGGGGATTGGCATTTT.

This chain joins TRBV19 and TRBJ1-5; possible D gene TRBD1, 5 bases. CDR3 length equals 16 residues. Germline CDR1 and CDR2: LNHDA and SQIVND (reference sequence). Trimming shortened V by 4 bases and J by 0 bases, and 13 bases separated the two germline ends. CDR3 protein: CASSTPGHYSNQPQHF. The CDR3 DNA reads as TGTGCCAGTAGTACACCAGGACATTATAGCAATCAGCCCCAGCATTTT.

The chain is built from TRBV7-9 and TRBJ1-2; maybe TRBD1 (6 bases). The V and J ends lost 3 bases and 6 bases respectively, with 17 bases between them. Germline CDR1 reads SEHNR; CDR2 reads FQNEAQ (reference sequence). The CDR3 consists of 15 residues. Here the CDR3 reads CASSFPGGRAHGYTF. In DNA, the CDR3 is TGTGCCAGCAGCTTCCCTGGGGGCAGGGCCCATGGCTACACCTTC.

This chain links TRBV25-1 with TRBJ1-2; D may be TRBD1 (5 bases). Germline V CDR1 and CDR2: MGHDK, SYGVNS. The CDR3 covers 14 residues. V gave up 6 bases and J gave up 3 bases, with 14 bases separating them. In nucleotides, the CDR3 is TGTGCCAGCAGCCTTCCGGGACCCTACTATGGCTACACCTTC. Its protein is CASSLPGPYYGYTF.

J is TRBJ1-1 and V is TRBV25-1; D perhaps matches TRBD1 (5 bases). Trimming pared 1 base from V and 8 bases from J, leaving 11 bases between. Germline V gene sequence: CDR1 MGHDK, CDR2 SYGVNS. The CDR3 is 13 residues long. The CDR3 loop reads CASSELTDLEAFF. The DNA of the CDR3 is TGTGCCAGCAGTGAATTGACAGACCTCGAAGCTTTCTTT.

V is TRBV10-1 and J is TRBJ1-4, with D possibly matching TRBD1 (5 bases). Germline assignment: CDR1 WNHNN and CDR2 SYGVQD (reference sequence). The CDR3 totals 15 residues. V was shortened by 7 bases and J by 6 bases, with 18 bases between the two germline ends. The CDR3 nucleotides read TGCGCCAGCAACGGGCCCCGGGACTCACATGAAAAACTGTTTTTT. Translating gives CASNGPRDSHEKLFF.

The chain recombines TRBV7-8 with TRBJ1-5; D not certain. This CDR3 comprises 13 residues. Germline lookup yields CDR1 SGHVS and CDR2 FQNEAQ. V lost 1 base and J 4 bases, leaving 5 bases between the germline ends. CDR3 loop: CASSLGLNQPQHF. In nucleotides, the CDR3 is TGTGCCAGCAGCTTAGGGCTGAATCAGCCCCAGCATTTT.

The chain uses TRBV2 and TRBJ1-6; D remains ambiguous. Trimming removed 8 bases at V and 0 bases at J, with 11 bases between. Germline V CDR1 and CDR2: SNHLY, FYNNEI. This CDR3 is built from 15 residues. This chain's CDR3 is CASQTQSSYNSPLHF. CDR3 bases: TGTGCCAGCCAGACTCAGAGCTCCTATAATTCACCCCTCCACTTT.

The chain combines TRBV4-1 with TRBJ2-7; TRBD1 or TRBD2 may be the D gene (5 bases each). Germline V gene sequence: CDR1 MGHRA, CDR2 YSYEKL. The germline V and J ends were trimmed by 4 bases and 2 bases, with 21 bases remaining between them. The CDR3 has 17 amino acids. Here the CDR3 reads CASSPEGWRTDAYEQYF. The DNA of the CDR3 is TGCGCCAGCAGCCCCGAGGGGTGGCGAACGGACGCCTACGAGCAGTACTTC.

This rearrangement joins TRBV15 to TRBJ1-5, with D possibly being TRBD1 (5 bases). Germline values: CDR1 LNHNV, CDR2 YYDKDF (reference sequence). The CDR3 loop spans 15 amino acids. Deletions cut 2 bases from V and 3 bases from J, with 11 bases between. Written as DNA, the CDR3 is TGTGCCACCAGCAGACAGGGACTTTACAATCAGCCCCAGCATTTT. It specifies CATSRQGLYNQPQHF. The whole variable domain, filled in from reference TRBV15 and TRBJ1-5, reads DAMVIQNPRYQVTQFGKPVTLSCSQTLNHNVMYWYQQKSSQAPKLLFHYYDKDFNNEADTPDNFQSRRPNTSFCFLDIRSPGLGDTAMYLCATSRQGLYNQPQHFGDGTRLSIL.

The chain joins TRBV5-1 to TRBJ1-5; 8 nucleotides line up with TRBD1. Germline CDR1 reads SGHRS; CDR2 reads YFSETQ. J was trimmed by 2 bases and V by 4 bases; bases with no gene match: 5. This CDR3 contains 15 residues. The CDR3 sequence is CASSPGTGGNQPQHF. The DNA of the CDR3 is TGCGCCAGCAGCCCCGGGACAGGAGGCAATCAGCCCCAGCATTTT.